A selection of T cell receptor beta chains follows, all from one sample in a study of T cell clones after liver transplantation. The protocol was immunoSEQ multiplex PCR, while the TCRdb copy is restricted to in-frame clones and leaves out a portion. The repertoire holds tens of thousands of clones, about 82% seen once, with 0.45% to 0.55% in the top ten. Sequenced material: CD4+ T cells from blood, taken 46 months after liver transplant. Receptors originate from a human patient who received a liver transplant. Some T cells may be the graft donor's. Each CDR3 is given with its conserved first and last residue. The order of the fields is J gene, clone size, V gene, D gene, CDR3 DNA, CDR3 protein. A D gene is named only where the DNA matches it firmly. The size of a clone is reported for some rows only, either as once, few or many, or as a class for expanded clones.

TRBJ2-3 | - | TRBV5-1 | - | TGCGCCAGCAGCTTGGATGGCGGAGGTAGCACAGATACGCAGTATTTT | CASSLDGGGSTDTQYF
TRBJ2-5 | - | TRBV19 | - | TGTGCCAGTAGCCTACTTCAAGAGACCCAGTACTTC | CASSLLQETQYF
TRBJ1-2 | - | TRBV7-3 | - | TGTGCCAGCAGCTTAAACAGGGCCAACTATGGCTACACCTTC | CASSLNRANYGYTF
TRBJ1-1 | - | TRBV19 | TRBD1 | TGTGCCAGTAGTCTCCGACAGGGGACATATAACGCTGAAGCTTTCTTT | CASSLRQGTYNAEAFF
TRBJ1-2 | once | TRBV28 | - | TGTGCCAGCAGTTCCTTCCCATCAGACTATGGCTACACCTTC | CASSSFPSDYGYTF
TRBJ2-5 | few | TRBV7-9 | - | TGTGCCAGCAGCTTAACGTCGGGCCAAGAGACCCAGTACTTC | CASSLTSGQETQYF
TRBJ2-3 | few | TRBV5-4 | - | TGTGCCAGCAGCGATAACGAGGCGCAGTATTTT | CASSDNEAQYF
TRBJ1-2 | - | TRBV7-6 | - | TGTGCCAGCAGCTCGGTCCTTGCCGGTGGCTACACCTTC | CASSSVLAGGYTF
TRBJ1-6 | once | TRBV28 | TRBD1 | TGTGCCAGCAGTACCCGGACAGGGAATTCACCCCTCCACTTT | CASSTRTGNSPLHF
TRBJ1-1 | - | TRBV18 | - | TGTGCCAGCTCACCACCCCGGGGGCCGGAGTCTGAAGCTTTCTTT | CASSPPRGPESEAFF
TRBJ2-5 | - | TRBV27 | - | TGTGCCAGCAGTTTCAAGGAACGGGAGACCCAGTACTTC | CASSFKERETQYF
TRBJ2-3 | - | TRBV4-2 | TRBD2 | TGTGCCAGCAGCCAAGGAAATAGCGGGATTACAGATACGCAGTATTTT | CASSQGNSGITDTQYF
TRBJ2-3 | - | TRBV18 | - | TGTGCCAGCTCACCACCGAGGGGTAGCACAGATACGCAGTATTTT | CASSPPRGSTDTQYF
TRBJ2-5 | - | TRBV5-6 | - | TGTGCCAGCAGCTTGGGCCCTGTCCCGGGCGGAGAGACCCAGTACTTC | CASSLGPVPGGETQYF
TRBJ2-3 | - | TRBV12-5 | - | TGTGCTAGTGGTCTTGGAGAGGGGAGTGAGACAGATACGCAGTATTTT | CASGLGEGSETDTQYF
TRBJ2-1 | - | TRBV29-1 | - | TGCAGCGTTGAAGCGGGGCTCCCTTACAATGAGCAGTTCTTC | CSVEAGLPYNEQFF
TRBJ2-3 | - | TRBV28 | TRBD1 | TGTGCCAGCAGTTTAAGCCGACAGGGGCAGAGAGATACGCAGTATTTT | CASSLSRQGQRDTQYF
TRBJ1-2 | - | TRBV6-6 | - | TGTGCCAGCAGTTACCCAAGAGGGACTGTGAACTATGGCTACACCTTC | CASSYPRGTVNYGYTF
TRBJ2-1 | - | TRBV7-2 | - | TGTGCCAGCAGCTTAGCCGCCAACAATGAGCAGTTCTTC | CASSLAANNEQFF
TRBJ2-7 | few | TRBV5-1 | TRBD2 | TGCGCCAGCAGCTTGGTGACTAGCGGGAGTGTCGAGCAGTACTTC | CASSLVTSGSVEQYF
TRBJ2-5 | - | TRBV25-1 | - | TGTGCCAGCAGTCAATCCGGGGGTGAGACCCAGTACTTC | CASSQSGGETQYF
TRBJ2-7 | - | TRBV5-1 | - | TGCGCCAGCAGCTTGGTAGGGAGCTACGAGCAGTACTTC | CASSLVGSYEQYF
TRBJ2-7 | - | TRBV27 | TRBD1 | TGTGCCAGCAAGCCCCTTCGGACAGGGGGTTCCTACGAGCAGTACTTC | CASKPLRTGGSYEQYF
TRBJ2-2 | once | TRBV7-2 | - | TGTGCCAGCAGCTTAGAACAGACGAACACCGGGGAGCTGTTTTTT | CASSLEQTNTGELFF
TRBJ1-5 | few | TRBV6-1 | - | TGTGCCAGCAGTTCCGACGGCAATAGCAATCAGCCCCAGCATTTT | CASSSDGNSNQPQHF
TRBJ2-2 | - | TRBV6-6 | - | TGTGCCAGCAGTTACTCGAGACAGGATAACACCGGGGAGCTGTTTTTT | CASSYSRQDNTGELFF
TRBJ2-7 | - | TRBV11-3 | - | TGTGCCAGCAGCCTGTCTCCAGATTCCTACGAGCAGTACTTC | CASSLSPDSYEQYF
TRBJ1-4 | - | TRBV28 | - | TGTGCCAGCAGGGGTGGGGGCGCGGTCAGTGAAAAACTGTTTTTT | CASRGGGAVSEKLFF
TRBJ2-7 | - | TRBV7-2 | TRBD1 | TGTGCCAGCAGCCGTGGACAGGGCGGCTCCTACGAGCAGTACTTC | CASSRGQGGSYEQYF
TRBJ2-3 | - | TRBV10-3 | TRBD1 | TGTGCCACCCAGGTCCGGACAGGGGGCGCAGATACGCAGTATTTT | CATQVRTGGADTQYF
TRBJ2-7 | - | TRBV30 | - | TGTGCCTGGAGTCGGGGGACCTACGAGCAGTACTTC | CAWSRGTYEQYF
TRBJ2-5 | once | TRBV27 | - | TGTGCCAGCAGAGTTCGGTGGCTCCCTGAGGGGACCCAGTACTTC | CASRVRWLPEGTQYF
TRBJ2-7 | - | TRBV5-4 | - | TGTGCCAGCAGCTCTTTCGGGGGCCACTACGAGCAGTACTTC | CASSSFGGHYEQYF
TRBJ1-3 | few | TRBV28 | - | TGTGCCAGCAGTGGTAGGGGGAAAGGGTCTCGGAACACCATATATTTT | CASSGRGKGSRNTIYF
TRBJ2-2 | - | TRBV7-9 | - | TGTGCCAGCAGCTTAAGTGCGGCGTACACCGGGGAGCTGTTTTTT | CASSLSAAYTGELFF
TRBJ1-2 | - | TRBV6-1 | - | TGTGCCAGCACTGAAGGCAGTAACTATGGCTACACCTTC | CASTEGSNYGYTF
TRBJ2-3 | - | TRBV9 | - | TGTGCCAGCAGCGTAGTGGGGGCGGGCGCAGATACGCAGTATTTT | CASSVVGAGADTQYF
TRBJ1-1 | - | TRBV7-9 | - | TGTGCCAGCAGCCTAAAGGGGGTTTCGGGAACTGAAGCTTTCTTT | CASSLKGVSGTEAFF
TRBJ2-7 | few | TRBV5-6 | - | TGTGCCAGCAGCTTTGAAAGCACCTACGAGCAGTACTTC | CASSFESTYEQYF
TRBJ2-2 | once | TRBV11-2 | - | TGTGCCAGCAGCTTAGAAACAGGCCTTGGGAGAACCGGGGAGCTGTTTTTT | CASSLETGLGRTGELFF
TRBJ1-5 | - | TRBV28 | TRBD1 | TGTGCCAGCAGTGACCCGGGACAGGGAGTAAATCAGCCCCAGCATTTT | CASSDPGQGVNQPQHF
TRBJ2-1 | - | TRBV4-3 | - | TGCGCCAGCAGCCAAGTTTCCCAGCGGAGCTCCTACAATGAGCAGTTCTTC | CASSQVSQRSSYNEQFF
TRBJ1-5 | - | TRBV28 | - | TGTGCCAGCAGTTTTAACAATCAGCCCCAGCATTTT | CASSFNNQPQHF
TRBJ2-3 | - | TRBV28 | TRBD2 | TGTGCCAGCAGTTTCCCAGGGACTAGCGGCACAGATACGCAGTATTTT | CASSFPGTSGTDTQYF
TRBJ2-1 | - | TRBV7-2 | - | TGTGCCAGCAGCGACCAGATGGGCTACAATGAGCAGTTCTTC | CASSDQMGYNEQFF
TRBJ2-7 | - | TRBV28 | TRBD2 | TGTGCCAGCCTCAAAAGTACTAGCGGGAGAGGCGAGCAGTACTTC | CASLKSTSGRGEQYF
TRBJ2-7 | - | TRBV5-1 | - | TGCGCCAGCAGCCCGGACAGTTTCTACGAGCAGTACTTC | CASSPDSFYEQYF
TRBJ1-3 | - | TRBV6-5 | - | TGTGCCGACATGTCGGGAAACACCATATATTTT | CADMSGNTIYF
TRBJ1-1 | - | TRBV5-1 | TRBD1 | TGCGCCAGCAGCTTACAGGGGGCTTATACTGAAGCTTTCTTT | CASSLQGAYTEAFF
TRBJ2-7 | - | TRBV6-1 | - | TGTGCCAGCAGGGATACCCGCTACTCCTACGAGCAGTACTTC | CASRDTRYSYEQYF
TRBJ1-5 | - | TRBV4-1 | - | TGCGCCAGCAGCCAAGAGGGTCTACAGGGAGGTAATCAGCCCCAGCATTTT | CASSQEGLQGGNQPQHF
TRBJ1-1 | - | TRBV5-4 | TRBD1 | TGTGCCAGCAGCCCAGGGGGAAAGAACACTGAAGCTTTCTTT | CASSPGGKNTEAFF
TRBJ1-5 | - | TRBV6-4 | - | TGTGCCAGCAGTGAAACAGGGTTAGGGAGCAATCAGCCCCAGCATTTT | CASSETGLGSNQPQHF
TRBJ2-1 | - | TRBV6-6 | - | TGTGCCAGCAGTTACTCGAGGGTCGGGAACAATGAGCAGTTCTTC | CASSYSRVGNNEQFF